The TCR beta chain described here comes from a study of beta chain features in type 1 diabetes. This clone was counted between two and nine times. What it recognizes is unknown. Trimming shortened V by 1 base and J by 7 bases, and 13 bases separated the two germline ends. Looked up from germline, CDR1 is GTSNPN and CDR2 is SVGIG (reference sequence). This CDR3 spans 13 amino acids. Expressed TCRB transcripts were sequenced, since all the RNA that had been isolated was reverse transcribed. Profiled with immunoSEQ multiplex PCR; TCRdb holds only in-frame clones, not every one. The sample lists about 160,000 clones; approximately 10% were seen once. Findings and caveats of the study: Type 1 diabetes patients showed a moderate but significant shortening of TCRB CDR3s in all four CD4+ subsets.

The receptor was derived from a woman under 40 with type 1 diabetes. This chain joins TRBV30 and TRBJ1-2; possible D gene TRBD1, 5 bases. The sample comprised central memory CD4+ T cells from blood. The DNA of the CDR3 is TGTGCCTGGAGTGGAGGATCAGGGTTTGGCTACACCTTC. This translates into CAWSGGSGFGYTF. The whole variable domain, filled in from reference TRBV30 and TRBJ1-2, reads SQTIHQWPATLVQPVGSPLSLECTVEGTSNPNLYWYRQAAGRGLQLLFYSVGIGQISSEVPQNLSASRPQDRQFILSSKKLLLSDSGFYLCAWSGGSGFGYTFGSGTRLTVV.